This TCR beta chain was sequenced for a study of OX40 agonist ivuxolimab in advanced cancers. Study background: Every 2 weeks, patients received ivuxolimab intravenously, dosed at 0.01 to 10 mg/kg.

Assay used: immunoSEQ multiplex PCR; TCRdb lists only in-frame clones, some missing. The sample yields some 78,000 clones, roughly 93% seen once. The CDR3 spans 15 residues. The J segment lost 6 bases and the V segment lost 2 bases, leaving 7 bases of the junction unmatched. Germline CDR1 reads SGHAT; CDR2 reads FQNNGV. The sequences come from CD4+ or CD8+ T cells sorted from blood, collected in a trial of the OX40 agonist ivuxolimab. This sequence originates from an adult with an advanced solid tumor such as melanoma, head and neck, liver or kidney cancer. V usage is TRBV11-2 and J usage is TRBJ2-7, with 10 bases identical to TRBD1. This chain's CDR3 is CASSLMGTGVGEQYF. CDR3 nucleotides: TGTGCCAGCAGCTTAATGGGGACAGGGGTCGGCGAGCAGTACTTC.